Listed here are 17 T cell receptor beta chains from one sample, sequenced in a study of blood T cells in healthy people across ages. A second PCR, run for about 6 to 11 cycles, used a sample-barcoded 5' primer plus a J-beta primer mix. TCRdb recomputed calls from the 5' RACE reads with MiXCR, one row per CDR3 protein. The table lists about 1.8 million distinct CDR3 sequences, roughly 49% of them singletons. Sequencing was done on a sample of blood. These receptors were taken from a middle-aged woman in good health.

The V call is TRBV29-1, the J call TRBJ1-2; a weak D match, TRBD1 (6 bases). The CDR3 extends over 13 amino acids. Germline V gene lookup returns CDR1 SQVTM and CDR2 ANQGSEA. V was cut by 7 bases and J by 2 bases, with 14 bases left in between. The CDR3 loop is CSGVGGANYGYTF. As DNA, the CDR3 is TGCAGCGGGGTAGGGGGGGCAAACTATGGCTACACCTTC.

The chain is built from TRBV15 and TRBJ2-5; the D gene could be TRBD1 or TRBD2 (5 bases each). Trimming removed 8 bases from V and 11 bases from J, with 21 bases in between. Germline assignment: CDR1 LNHNV and CDR2 YYDKDF (reference sequence). The CDR3 spans 13 residues. The CDR3 here is CATGDGAPDEQYF. DNA for the CDR3: TGTGCCACCGGAGACGGGGCGCCGGATGAGCAGTACTTC.

The rearrangement uses TRBV12-3 or TRBV12-4 and TRBJ2-5; D may be TRBD1 (5 bases). The CDR3 consists of 13 residues. V lost 4 bases and J 0 bases, leaving 6 bases between the germline ends. The CDR3 here is CASSWGNQETQYF. The CDR3 DNA reads as TGTGCCAGCAGTTGGGGCAACCAAGAGACCCAGTACTTC.

The CDR3 nucleotides read TGCGCCAGCAGCGCCGGGACAGGGGGCTCCTACAATGAGCAGTTCTTC. Translating it yields CASSAGTGGSYNEQFF. The chain carries TRBV5-1 and TRBJ2-1; 11 bases are a match to TRBD1. The CDR3 covers 16 residues. J was trimmed by 0 bases and V by 4 bases; bases with no gene match: 3. CDR1 SGHRS and CDR2 YFSETQ come from the germline V gene.

This clonotype was seen ten or more times. The chain uses TRBV7-2 and TRBJ2-3; perhaps TRBD1 as D (6 bases). V was clipped by 6 bases and J by 4 bases, with 14 bases between them. The length of the CDR3 is 14 residues. Germline lookup yields CDR1 SGHTA and CDR2 FQGNSA. The CDR3 region has the DNA TGTGCCAGCAGTTTTGGGGGCGGCGCAGATACGCAGTATTTT. Translation gives CASSFGGGADTQYF.

The chain links TRBV24-1 to TRBJ2-3; D is unresolved. V lost 7 bases to trimming and J lost 6 bases, with 13 bases between them. Germline-derived CDR1 and CDR2 are KGHDR and SFDVKD. There are 13 residues in the CDR3. Here the CDR3 reads CATRGSASDTQYF. In nucleotides, the CDR3 is TGTGCCACCAGGGGAAGTGCGTCGGATACGCAGTATTTT.

In its sample, this clonotype was seen a few times. The junction differs from germline at one of its ends, possibly a read error. As DNA, the CDR3 is TGCGCCAGCAGCTTGGGCCGATCGGGAGATACGCAGTATTTT. This gives the protein CASSLGRSGDTQYF. The V call is TRBV7-2, the J call TRBJ2-3; no firm D call. CDR3 length equals 14 residues. Germline V gives CDR1 SGHTA, CDR2 FQGNSA.

The V call is TRBV6-1, the J call TRBJ2-1; D is possibly TRBD2 (7 bases). The V and J ends lost 1 base and 10 bases respectively, with 11 bases between them. This CDR3 is 13 amino acids long. Germline CDR1 and CDR2: MNHNS and SASEGT. DNA of the CDR3: TGTGCCAGCAGTGAAGATGAGGGGGGGGAGCAGTTCTTC. This encodes CASSEDEGGEQFF.

V usage is TRBV12-3 or TRBV12-4 and J usage is TRBJ2-7; no definite D call. This CDR3 is 13 amino acids long. V lost 7 bases and J lost 0, with 10 bases in between. The CDR3 region is CASTAHGSYEQYF. The CDR3 nucleotides are TGTGCCAGCACTGCTCACGGCTCCTACGAGCAGTACTTC.

The chain links TRBV7-2 to TRBJ2-7; D possibly uses TRBD1 or TRBD2 (5 bases each). The J call is doubtful: the DNA matches TRBJ2-5 better. The CDR3 length is 15 residues. Germline V CDR1 and CDR2: SGHTA, FQGNSA. CDR3 in DNA: TGTGCCAGCAGCTTCAAGGGGAGACCTCAAGAGACCCAGTACTTC. Protein sequence: CASSFKGRPQETQYF.

This clonotype has a handful of counts. The chain employs TRBV7-9 and TRBJ2-5; D may be TRBD1 (7 bases). Germline V lookup: CDR1 SEHNR, CDR2 FQNEAQ (reference sequence). This CDR3 comprises 14 residues. V shed 7 bases and J shed 5 bases, with 17 bases lying between them. The CDR3 loop reads CASNDQGGAETQYF. The CDR3 DNA reads TGTGCCAGCAACGATCAGGGGGGAGCGGAGACCCAGTACTTC.

CDR3 DNA sequence: TGTGCCAGCAGCCCCAGAGGGACCTACTATGGCTACACCTTC. This gives the protein CASSPRGTYYGYTF. The V gene is TRBV13, the J gene TRBJ1-2; possibly TRBD1 for D (5 bases). CDR1 is PRHDT, CDR2 FYEKMQ, per germline (reference sequence). This CDR3 contains 14 residues. Trimming shortened V by 5 bases and J by 3 bases, and 13 bases separated the two germline ends.

The V gene is TRBV11-2, the J gene TRBJ2-2; weak D call: TRBD1 (5 bases). Germline loops: CDR1 SGHAT, CDR2 FQNNGV. This CDR3 has 17 amino acids. Trimming removed 2 bases from V and 1 base from J, with 14 bases in between. The CDR3 DNA reads as TGTGCCAGCAGCTTAACACGACAGATGGGGAACACCGGGGAGCTGTTTTTT. Its translation is CASSLTRQMGNTGELFF. Full variable domain (remainder filled in from reference TRBV11-2 and TRBJ2-2): EAGVAQSPRYKIIEKRQSVAFWCNPISGHATLYWYQQILGQGPKLLIQFQNNGVVDDSQLPKDRFSAERLKGVDSTLKIQPAKLEDSAVYLCASSLTRQMGNTGELFFGEGSRLTVL.

The chain employs TRBV29-1 and TRBJ1-2; D might be TRBD1 (6 bases). The ends were cut back, 6 bases at V and 7 bases at J, with 18 bases in the middle. Germline loops: CDR1 SQVTM, CDR2 ANQGSEA. The CDR3 spans 13 residues. The CDR3 here is CSVQRLGGSGYTF. The CDR3 DNA reads as TGCAGCGTCCAAAGGTTAGGGGGAAGTGGCTACACCTTC.

This clonotype came up once. The V call is TRBV4-1, the J call TRBJ2-1, with 10 positions matching TRBD2. With V trimmed by 2 bases and J by 13 bases, 17 bases remained unmatched. This CDR3 is built from 17 residues. From germline, CDR1 is MGHRA and CDR2 YSYEKL. The CDR3 here is CASSQILAGVSRETQFF. As DNA, the CDR3 is TGCGCCAGCAGCCAAATTCTAGCGGGAGTGTCACGGGAGACCCAGTTCTTC.

The genes are TRBV6-2 or TRBV6-3 and TRBJ2-2; 9 positions agree with TRBD1. The junction had 5 bases not matched to a gene; V was cut back by 2 bases and J by 1 base. Germline CDR1 and CDR2: MNHEY and SVGEGT. The CDR3 spans 17 residues. The CDR3 here is CASSYLLDRGNTGELFF. CDR3 bases: TGTGCCAGCAGTTACCTTTTGGACAGGGGGAACACCGGGGAGCTGTTTTTT.

The rearrangement uses TRBV28 and TRBJ1-2; maybe TRBD1 (6 bases). There are 16 residues in the CDR3. CDR1 is MDHEN and CDR2 is SYDVKM in the germline V gene. V was cut by 5 bases and J by 6 bases, with 22 bases left in between. DNA of the CDR3: TGTGCCAGCAGTACATCTCCCCCCGGGGGCCCAGATGGCTACACCTTC. It yields the protein CASSTSPPGGPDGYTF.